This T cell receptor beta chain derives from a study of T cell responses to AZD1222 COVID-19 vaccine. Worth noting for this clone: The antigen remains undetermined.

Method: immunoSEQ multiplex PCR; TCRdb's copy keeps in-frame clones and lacks some. Counted here are over 100,000 clones, roughly 92% occurring once; the ten biggest clones make up around 1.8%. The CDR3 consists of 16 residues. J gave up 3 bases and V 0 bases, and 8 bases lay outside the gene matches. CDR1 and CDR2 from the germline V gene are SQVTM and ANQGSEA. General study findings and limits: Unmutated variant regions are reportedly targeted by nearly half of spike-specific TCRs.

Sequencing used peripheral blood, obtained on day 0 of AZD1222 vaccination. V gene TRBV29-1 combines with J gene TRBJ1-2, with 9 bases aligning to TRBD1. The sequence came from an adult in good health. CDR3 residues: CSVEEPGQGIDYGYTF. In DNA, the CDR3 is TGCAGCGTTGAAGAACCCGGACAGGGGATAGACTATGGCTACACCTTC.